This entry lists 11 T cell receptor beta chains sequenced from one sample in a study of blood T cell repertoires in COVID-19. The repertoire was sequenced with immunoSEQ multiplex PCR; TCRdb's copy has only in-frame clones and lacks some. Of 90,000 to 150,000 clones listed, 80% to 90% are singletons. The material sequenced was peripheral blood. These TCRs come from a human donor in a cohort sampled during active COVID-19.

The genes are TRBV5-1 and TRBJ1-1; 9 bases agree with TRBD1. Trimming at V came to 4 bases and at J to 5 bases, leaving 9 bases not matched to a gene. The germline V gene has CDR1 SGHRS and CDR2 YFSETQ. This CDR3 comprises 15 residues. Written as DNA, the CDR3 is TGCGCCAGCAGCCCTAGGACAGGGGAAGTGACTGAAGCTTTCTTT. Translating it yields CASSPRTGEVTEAFF.

Concerning this clone: Different DNA sequences within this sample yield the same CDR3. The chain has TRBV28 and TRBJ2-3, with 10 bases lining up with TRBD2. Germline lookup yields CDR1 MDHEN and CDR2 SYDVKM. The CDR3 loop spans 15 amino acids. V was pared by 4 bases and J by 0 bases, with 1 base of the junction left unmatched. This CDR3 reads CASSSTSGSTDTQYF. The CDR3 DNA reads as TGTGCCAGCAGTTCGACTAGCGGGAGCACAGATACGCAGTATTTT.

This clone showed up just once. The chain employs TRBV5-1 and TRBJ1-1; D not certain. Between the trimmed V and J ends, which lost 4 bases and 6 bases, there was a span of 13 bases. This CDR3 region has 13 residues. The germline gives CDR1 SGHRS, CDR2 YFSETQ. Written as DNA, the CDR3 is TGCGCCAGCAGCGCCCCGAGCGGGGCTGAAGCTTTCTTT. Encoded protein: CASSAPSGAEAFF. The full variable domain, its missing parts supplied by reference TRBV5-1 and TRBJ1-1, is KAGVTQTPRYLIKTRGQQVTLSCSPISGHRSVSWYQQTPGQGLQFLFEYFSETQRNKGNFPGRFSGRQFSNSRSEMNVSTLELGDSALYLCASSAPSGAEAFFGQGTRLTVV.

As for this clone: The sample holds other DNA sequences that translate to the same CDR3. The V call is TRBV5-8, the J call TRBJ1-3; D call uncertain. From germline, CDR1 is SGHTS and CDR2 YDEGEE. V was shortened by 1 base and J by 1 base, with 9 bases between the two germline ends. This CDR3 spans 15 amino acids. For the CDR3, the DNA is TGTGCCAGCAGCTTGCGAACCGGGTCTGGAAACACCATATATTTT. It encodes CASSLRTGSGNTIYF.

J is TRBJ1-1 and V is TRBV7-2, with a weak D call TRBD1 (6 bases). Trimming took off 2 bases at V and 2 bases at J, with 9 bases between the two ends. The CDR3 has 14 residues. Germline CDR1 is SGHTA and CDR2 is FQGNSA. CDR3 coding DNA: TGTGCCAGCAGCTTATTGGGGGCAAACACTGAAGCTTTCTTT. This gives the protein CASSLLGANTEAFF.

The chain employs TRBV21-1 and TRBJ1-2; the D call of TRBD1 is as the table states it, not checked on the DNA. TRBV21-1 is an annotated pseudogene. The CDR3 has 15 amino acids. The CDR3 loop is CASSSTDRPGYGYTF. CDR3 nucleotides: TGTGCCAGCAGCAGCACTGACAGGCCGGGCTATGGCTACACCTTC.

V usage is TRBV5-1 and J usage is TRBJ1-1; TRBD1 might be the D (5 bases). The V end was cut by 4 bases, the J end by 7 bases, with 17 bases between. From germline, CDR1 is SGHRS and CDR2 YFSETQ. The CDR3 totals 14 residues. As DNA, the CDR3 is TGCGCCAGCAGCGGGGCCGGTCTCGGGTTTGAAGCTTTCTTT. It yields the protein CASSGAGLGFEAFF.

The CDR3 reads CASSTSSRSGRRGNEQFF. CDR3 DNA: TGTGCCAGTAGTACTTCATCTCGTAGCGGGAGGAGGGGGAATGAGCAGTTCTTC. V usage is TRBV19 and J usage is TRBJ2-1, with 10 bases matching TRBD2. Germline assignment: CDR1 LNHDA and CDR2 SQIVND (reference sequence). This CDR3 is built from 18 residues. With V trimmed by 4 bases and J by 7 bases, 16 bases remained unmatched.

The chain joins TRBV27 to TRBJ2-7; 7 nucleotides line up with TRBD2. Germline V lookup: CDR1 MNHEY, CDR2 SMNVEV (reference sequence). The trim removed 2 bases at V and 4 bases at J, leaving 11 bases unmatched. The CDR3 is 16 amino acids. The CDR3 protein is CASSLKTPGGRYEQYF. The CDR3 nucleotides read TGTGCCAGCAGTTTAAAAACCCCGGGGGGAAGATACGAGCAGTACTTC.

This chain links TRBV11-2 with TRBJ2-3, with 9 nucleotides matching TRBD1. Losses at the gene ends were 5 bases for V and 4 bases for J; bases not matched to a gene: 7. CDR1 and CDR2 (germline): SGHAT, FQNNGV. The CDR3 extends over 15 amino acids. CDR3 amino acids: CASSQPGQGPDTQYF. In nucleotides, the CDR3 is TGTGCCAGCAGCCAACCGGGACAGGGTCCAGATACGCAGTATTTT.

Comment on this clone: Mismatch with germline at one junction end may stem from a read error. The V and J genes are TRBV5-6 and TRBJ2-1, with 8 bases identical to TRBD1. The CDR3 sequence is 16 residues long. Germline values: CDR1 SGHDT, CDR2 YYEEEE. CDR3 sequence: CASSLSLRTGNNAQFF. The CDR3 coding sequence is TGTGCCAGCAGCTTATCGTTACGGACAGGGAATAATGCGCAGTTCTTC.